Described below is a single TCR beta chain sequence and its context. This clonotype was picked up many times. No cognate antigen has been identified for it. Base qualities are not at hand, and no much larger clone is one base apart. In the germline V gene, CDR1 corresponds to SGHAT and CDR2 to FQNNGV. The junction carries 8 bases between V and J, which are trimmed by 1 base and 7 bases respectively. Including the terminal cysteine and phenylalanine, the CDR3 comprises 13 residues. Kept here is only the CDR3 DNA, which spans 39 bases and is read in frame from base 1. The sample originates from a study of neurological immune-mediated disorders (dated by TCRdb to the late 2010s). Broadly, across the study: Peripheral blood TCR-beta repertoires from HTLV-I-associated myelopathy (HAM/TSP) patients, multiple sclerosis patients and healthy controls were compared by UMI-based sequencing. The cohort included some 66 subjects: roughly 15 with HAM/TSP, some 35 with multiple sclerosis, and roughly 20 healthy controls. The 90 to 110 TCR-beta libraries covered PBMC samples along with longitudinal samples, technical triplicates, and paired sorted CD4+ and CD8+ T-cell subsets.

Healthy controls were blood bank volunteers in Maryland, USA. For sorted-subset TCR libraries, 850,000 to 1,000,000 sorted CD4+ or CD8+ T cells were used. Peripheral blood was subjected to Ficoll-Hypaque density gradient centrifugation to isolate PBMCs, which were then cryopreserved in liquid nitrogen. Paired sorted CD4+ and CD8+ subsets came from healthy controls, HAM/TSP patients and MS patients. General conclusions and limits of the study: TCR clonal expansion was highest in HAM/TSP patients and lowest in MS patients, with MS patients falling below even healthy controls. No identical CDR3 amino acid sequences were shared among expanded clones across subjects, suggesting private TCR-beta repertoires in all groups.

cDNA synthesis used template-switch 5'RACE with a primer carrying a 10-nucleotide random unique molecular identifier tagging each TCR transcript. Every sequencing run yielded over 160 million TCR-beta sequences covering 15-18 subjects. The RNeasy kit was used for extraction of total RNA. Using the KAPA Real-time Library Amplification kit, TCR-beta VDJ regions were amplified with primers for the TCR constant region and the 5'RACE anchor. A first PCR added sample indexes and Illumina adaptors, after which a second PCR increased the library yield. The roughly 650 bp TCR product was size-selected on a 2% E-gel SizeSelection system after Ampure bead purification. Before pooling, libraries had their quality checked on a Bioanalyzer, their concentration measured with Qubit, and their quantity determined with the Kapa Library Quantification kit. An Illumina HiSeq 2500 was used to sequence the libraries paired-end at 2 x 150 bp. To increase sequence diversity, roughly 25-31% phiX was spiked into each library pool. Per the original workflow: The UMI-based MiGEC pipeline processed quality-filtered reads and removed over 75% of raw TCR sequences during error correction. IMGT germline references were used for alignment of VDJ genes, and clonotypes were defined by a unique CDR3 amino acid sequence together with V-J genes. Clonal expansion, Shannon diversity, and CDR3 relatedness (CalcPairwiseDistances, ClusterSamples) were evaluated with VDJtools, and phylogenetic trees were built with CLCbio workbench. A clone was classed as expanded if it had 8 or more unique UMIs, a cutoff based on coefficient-of-variation modelling across technical triplicates. The public reads were quality trimmed at Q25 with fastp and then assembled into clones with MiXCR by TCRdb, keeping productive beta chains. Rows matching on CDR3 protein sequence are summarized as one entry with the most common DNA and genes. For this entry, the V and J calls and clone size follow TCRdb and not the study's own pipeline. The sample table holds roughly 14,000 distinct CDR3 sequences, of which less than 7.5% were seen once. Approximately 24% of the sample goes to the ten largest clones.

The chain was built from TRBV11-2 and TRBJ2-1; the D gene identity is not certain. Sequencing input: CD8+ T cells from blood. The clonotype originates from a woman aged 35 to 49 in good health. The CDR3 protein sequence reads: CASSLVSDNEQFF. At the DNA level, the sequence is TGTGCCAGCAGCTTAGTTAGTGATAATGAGCAGTTCTTC.